The 12 T cell receptor beta chains in this list originate from one sample, sequenced in a study of T cell clones after liver transplantation. These TCRs' antigens remain unknown. Clones were sequenced by immunoSEQ multiplex PCR, and TCRdb holds only the in-frame ones, with some missing. The data show about 1,400 clones, roughly 29% seen once. TCRbeta sequences of proliferating CFSE-low MLR cells were labeled alloreactive. The material sequenced was CD8+ T cells from PBMCs cultured with third-party cells. All receptors derive from a human patient who received a liver transplant. Part of the T cells may come from the graft donor.

The table lists this clone with a few counts. The chain recombines TRBV4-1 with TRBJ1-1, with D tentatively TRBD1 (5 bases). Germline lookup yields CDR1 MGHRA and CDR2 YSYEKL. Deletions cut 0 bases from V and 4 bases from J, with 12 bases between. This CDR3 has 15 residues. CDR3 nucleotides: TGCGCCAGCAGCCAAGATGTCAGGGCTCGCACTGAAGCTTTCTTT. It yields the protein CASSQDVRARTEAFF.

This clone came up once. A much more abundant neighbour one base away suggests this may be a read error. The sample holds other DNA sequences that translate to the same CDR3. CDR3 residues: CASTGPGSYTF. In DNA form, the CDR3 reads TGCGCCAGCACCGGGCCCGGGAGCTACACCTTC. The chain uses TRBV5-1 and TRBJ1-2; D is undetermined. V was cut by 6 bases and J by 9 bases, with 12 bases left in between. The CDR3 extends over 11 amino acids. Germline values: CDR1 SGHRS, CDR2 YFSETQ.

This clone is categorized as large. The chain recombines TRBV29-1 with TRBJ2-1, with 9 bases matching TRBD2. Germline V gene data show CDR1 as SQVTM and CDR2 as ANQGSEA. This CDR3 is 15 amino acids long. Unmatched junction bases numbered 5, after V lost 1 base and J lost 4 bases. The CDR3 DNA follows: TGCAGCGTTGAAGGTCTAGCGGGACAATACAATGAGCAGTTCTTC. It translates to CSVEGLAGQYNEQFF.

The gene calls are TRBV2 and TRBJ2-3, with 7 bases fitting TRBD2. The CDR3 covers 15 residues. Per the germline V gene, CDR1 is SNHLY and CDR2 is FYNNEI. V was pared by 4 bases and J by 5 bases, with 9 bases of the junction left unmatched. The CDR3 loop reads CASSVRAGEIDTQYF. CDR3 sequence (DNA): TGTGCCAGCAGTGTTCGGGCGGGAGAGATAGATACGCAGTATTTT. Supplemented by reference TRBV2 and TRBJ2-3, the full variable domain reads EPEVTQTPSHQVTQMGQEVILRCVPISNHLYFYWYRQILGQKVEFLVSFYNNEISEKSEIFDDQFSVERPDGSNFTLKIRSTKLEDSAMYFCASSVRAGEIDTQYFGPGTRLTVL.

This chain connects TRBV2 to TRBJ1-1; TRBD1 is a possible D gene (6 bases). Germline-derived CDR1 and CDR2 are SNHLY and FYNNEI. Deletions cut 3 bases from V and 7 bases from J, with 15 bases between. The CDR3 runs to 14 residues. CDR3 residues: CASSDTGGLLEAFF. DNA for the CDR3: TGTGCCAGCAGTGACACCGGGGGCCTGCTTGAAGCTTTCTTT.

There are a few counts of this clone. Sequence at one end of the junction differs from germline and may be a read error. The CDR3 DNA sequence: TGTGCCAGCAGTACGGGGTACACCGGGGAGCGGTTTTTT. Its translation is CASSTGYTGERFF. This chain joins TRBV28 and TRBJ2-2; perhaps TRBD2 as D (5 bases). The CDR3 sequence is 13 residues long. Germline CDR1 MDHEN, CDR2 SYDVKM.

Relative to its sample, this clone is medium-sized (0.01 to 0.1%). The J gene is TRBJ1-5, the V gene TRBV6-5, with D hard to call. V was trimmed by 5 bases and J by 2 bases, leaving 10 bases between them. Looked up from germline, CDR1 is MNHEY and CDR2 is SVGAGI. The CDR3 runs 14 residues. The CDR3 bases are TGTGCCAGCAGTCTCTGGGGAGGCAATCAGCCCCAGCATTTT. It translates to CASSLWGGNQPQHF.

Relative to its sample, this clone is hyperexpanded. This CDR3 is also generated by other DNA sequences in the sample. The V call is TRBV2, the J call TRBJ1-1; D unclear. The CDR3 is made up of 14 amino acids. Per germline, CDR1 SNHLY and CDR2 FYNNEI. Trimming left V 2 bases short and J 0 bases short, with 7 bases between. This CDR3 reads CASSEPKMNTEAFF. The CDR3 DNA sequence: TGTGCCAGCAGTGAACCGAAAATGAACACTGAAGCTTTCTTT.

This clone was detected only once. V is TRBV6-6 and J is TRBJ2-1; TRBD2 is a possible D gene (5 bases). Trimming shortened V by 2 bases and J by 4 bases, and 6 bases separated the two germline ends. Germline CDR1 is MNHNY and CDR2 is SVGAGI (reference sequence). The CDR3 is 13 residues long. Written as DNA, the CDR3 is TGTGCCAGCAGTTACGAGGGTTACAATGAGCAGTTCTTC. Translated: CASSYEGYNEQFF.

This chain joins TRBV9 and TRBJ2-5; either TRBD1 or TRBD2 may supply D (5 bases each). The CDR3 is made up of 11 amino acids. V lost 1 base to trimming and J lost 11 bases, with 9 bases between them. Germline V gene lookup returns CDR1 SGDLS and CDR2 YYNGEE. The CDR3 region is CASSVRGDQYF. The CDR3 region has the DNA TGTGCCAGCAGCGTACGAGGGGATCAGTACTTC.

In this sample, this clone is large (0.1 to 1%). Other DNA sequences in this specimen translate into the identical CDR3. This chain joins TRBV27 and TRBJ2-1; 12 bases are shared with TRBD2. J gave up 4 bases and V 4 bases, and 2 bases lay outside the gene matches. Germline loops: CDR1 MNHEY, CDR2 SMNVEV (reference sequence). The CDR3 consists of 15 residues. In nucleotides, the CDR3 is TGTGCCAGCAGTTCTGGGACTAGCGGGTACAATGAGCAGTTCTTC. This gives the protein CASSSGTSGYNEQFF.

The chain is built from TRBV4-1 and TRBJ1-1, with a possible D match to TRBD1 (5 bases). Germline V gives CDR1 MGHRA, CDR2 YSYEKL. V was shortened by 5 bases and J by 3 bases, with 13 bases between the two germline ends. The CDR3 runs 14 residues. The CDR3 sequence: CASSTRDGDTEAFF. The DNA of the CDR3 is TGCGCCAGCAGCACCAGGGACGGAGACACTGAAGCTTTCTTT.